This T cell receptor (beta chain) was captured by sequencing in a study of control samples from healthy donors and cancer patients. Produced via immunoSEQ multiplex PCR; TCRdb's table is partial and in-frame only. The sample records tens of thousands of clones, more than 75% being singletons. This clone was recorded once. CDR1 and CDR2 (germline): ENHRY, SYGVKD. Trimming pared 0 bases from V and 6 bases from J, leaving 3 bases between. The length of the CDR3 is 12 residues. The receptor was isolated from a man aged 45-65 years in good health. Material for sequencing was blood. The chain recombines TRBV10-3 with TRBJ1-5; D is undetermined. In DNA form, the CDR3 reads TGTGCCATCAGTGAGTCGGGTCAGCCCCAGCATTTT. This encodes CAISESGQPQHF.